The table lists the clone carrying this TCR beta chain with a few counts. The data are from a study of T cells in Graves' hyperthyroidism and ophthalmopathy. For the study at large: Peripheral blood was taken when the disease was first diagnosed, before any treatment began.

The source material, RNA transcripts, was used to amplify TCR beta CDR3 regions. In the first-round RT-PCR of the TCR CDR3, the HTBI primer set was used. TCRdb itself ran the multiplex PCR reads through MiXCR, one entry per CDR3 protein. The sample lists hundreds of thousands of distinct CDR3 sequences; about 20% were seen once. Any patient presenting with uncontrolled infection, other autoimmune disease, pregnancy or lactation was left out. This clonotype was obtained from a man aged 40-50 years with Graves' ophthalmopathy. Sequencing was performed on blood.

Here the CDR3 DNA reads TGTGCCAGCCGACCGGGACAGGGCGTTGAAAAACTGTTTTTT. Its translation: CASRPGQGVEKLFF. The chain uses TRBV7-2 and TRBJ1-4; 9 bases are a match to TRBD1. V was pared by 8 bases and J by 7 bases, with 8 bases of the junction left unmatched. CDR1 is SGHTA, CDR2 FQGNSA, per germline. The CDR3 consists of 14 residues.